Below, 28 T cell receptor beta chains from the same sample are listed, as sequenced in a study of blood T cell repertoires in COVID-19. The data were produced by immunoSEQ multiplex PCR, yet TCRdb's version contains in-frame clones alone and is incomplete. The data contain some 490,000 clones, 70% to 90% of them singletons. The sequenced sample consisted of peripheral blood. These receptors all come from a human donor in a cohort sampled during active COVID-19.

CDR3 region: CASSIGPGGRAFF. As DNA, the CDR3 is TGTGCCAGTAGTATAGGGCCAGGGGGCCGGGCTTTCTTT. The V and J genes are TRBV19 and TRBJ1-1; 8 bases line up with TRBD1. Trimming removed 1 base from V and 11 bases from J; junction bases left unmatched: 6. In germline, CDR1 is LNHDA, CDR2 SQIVND (reference sequence). This CDR3 contains 13 residues.

Remarks on this clone: The sample has other DNA sequences that encode this CDR3 too. This chain connects TRBV5-1 to TRBJ1-3; D is possibly TRBD1 (6 bases). The CDR3 contains 14 residues. The germline V gene has CDR1 SGHRS and CDR2 YFSETQ. V shed 3 bases and J shed 1 base, with 8 bases lying between them. This chain's CDR3 is CASSSTGSGNTIYF. DNA of the CDR3: TGCGCCAGCAGCTCAACAGGGTCTGGAAACACCATATATTTT.

The chain links TRBV27 to TRBJ2-2; 7 bases agree with TRBD1. With V trimmed by 3 bases and J by 3 bases, 4 bases remained unmatched. The germline CDR1 and CDR2 sequences are MNHEY and SMNVEV (reference sequence). This CDR3 comprises 15 residues. The CDR3 protein is CASSFRQGHTGELFF. DNA for the CDR3: TGTGCCAGCAGTTTTAGACAGGGACACACCGGGGAGCTGTTTTTT.

The CDR3 is CASSPTWTSGSDEQYF. As DNA, the CDR3 is TGTGCCAGCAGCCCTACCTGGACTAGCGGGAGTGATGAGCAGTACTTC. The V gene is TRBV4-2, the J gene TRBJ2-7, with TRBD2 matching 13 bases. Germline-derived CDR1 and CDR2 are LGHNA and YNFKEQ. CDR3 length equals 16 residues. Losses at the gene ends were 4 bases for V and 7 bases for J; bases not matched to a gene: 10.

The V and J genes are TRBV11-1 and TRBJ2-1, with 7 bases fitting TRBD1. J lost 5 bases, V lost 5 bases, and 9 bases had no gene match. This CDR3 is built from 15 residues. Per the germline V gene, CDR1 is SGHAT and CDR2 is FQDESV (reference sequence). The CDR3 here is CASSTTGRIDNEQFF. DNA for the CDR3: TGTGCCAGCAGCACGACAGGGCGGATTGACAATGAGCAGTTCTTC.

The chain joins TRBV2 to TRBJ2-1; 10 nucleotides agree with TRBD1. CDR1 and CDR2 (germline): SNHLY, FYNNEI. This CDR3 spans 14 amino acids. The ends lost 10 bases at V and 3 bases at J; junction bases unmatched: 6. This CDR3 reads CAIPGDRGYNEQFF. CDR3 bases: TGTGCCATACCGGGGGACAGGGGCTACAATGAGCAGTTCTTC. The full variable domain, with the rest looked up from reference TRBV2 and TRBJ2-1, is EPEVTQTPSHQVTQMGQEVILRCVPISNHLYFYWYRQILGQKVEFLVSFYNNEISEKSEIFDDQFSVERPDGSNFTLKIRSTKLEDSAMYFCAIPGDRGYNEQFFGPGTRLTVL.

The J gene is TRBJ2-1, the V gene TRBV5-1, with 7 bases lining up with TRBD2. Looked up from germline, CDR1 is SGHRS and CDR2 is YFSETQ. J was trimmed by 4 bases and V by 0 bases; bases with no gene match: 7. The CDR3 sequence is 16 residues long. The CDR3 sequence: CASSLVAGAGYNEQFF. The DNA for the CDR3 is TGCGCCAGCAGCTTGGTGGCGGGAGCAGGGTACAATGAGCAGTTCTTC. Full variable domain (outside the CDR3, taken from reference TRBV5-1 and TRBJ2-1): KAGVTQTPRYLIKTRGQQVTLSCSPISGHRSVSWYQQTPGQGLQFLFEYFSETQRNKGNFPGRFSGRQFSNSRSEMNVSTLELGDSALYLCASSLVAGAGYNEQFFGPGTRLTVL.

Only a few counts were recorded for this clone. The chain has TRBV9 and TRBJ2-3; the match to TRBD2 covers 9 bases. Trimming removed 4 bases from V and 4 bases from J; junction bases left unmatched: 16. CDR3 length equals 18 residues. Germline loops: CDR1 SGDLS, CDR2 YYNGEE. The CDR3 coding sequence is TGTGCCAGCAGCCCCGCAGGGTGGACTAGCGAGATTTCAGATACGCAGTATTTT. This gives the protein CASSPAGWTSEISDTQYF. Full variable domain (outside the CDR3, taken from reference TRBV9 and TRBJ2-3): DSGVTQTPKHLITATGQRVTLRCSPRSGDLSVYWYQQSLDQGLQFLIQYYNGEERAKGNILERFSAQQFPDLHSELNLSSLELGDSALYFCASSPAGWTSEISDTQYFGPGTRLTVL.

The J gene is TRBJ2-1, the V gene TRBV7-6; 8 bases fit TRBD2. Trimming cost V 3 bases and J 2 bases; bases outside gene matches: 6. This CDR3 region has 16 residues. Per germline, CDR1 SGHVS and CDR2 FNYEAQ. The CDR3 region is CASSFQAGATYNEQFF. The CDR3 bases are TGTGCCAGCAGCTTTCAAGCGGGAGCGACCTACAATGAGCAGTTCTTC.

This clone was detected a few times. V usage is TRBV11-2 and J usage is TRBJ2-2, with 11 bases fitting TRBD2. Germline CDR1 SGHAT, CDR2 FQNNGV. The ends lost 0 bases at V and 5 bases at J; junction bases unmatched: 8. The CDR3 extends over 18 amino acids. The CDR3 protein is CASSLDSGRAVRTGELFF. The CDR3 nucleotides are TGTGCCAGCAGCTTAGATAGCGGGAGGGCCGTAAGGACCGGGGAGCTGTTTTTT. Filled out from reference TRBV11-2 and TRBJ2-2, the complete variable domain reads EAGVAQSPRYKIIEKRQSVAFWCNPISGHATLYWYQQILGQGPKLLIQFQNNGVVDDSQLPKDRFSAERLKGVDSTLKIQPAKLEDSAVYLCASSLDSGRAVRTGELFFGEGSRLTVL.

This rearrangement joins TRBV6-5 to TRBJ1-2; 7 bases agree with TRBD1. V was pared by 7 bases and J by 6 bases, with 8 bases of the junction left unmatched. This CDR3 has 13 amino acids. Per germline, CDR1 MNHEY and CDR2 SVGAGI. For the CDR3, the DNA is TGTGCCAGCACAAGAACAGGGGAGGATGGCTACACCTTC. Its translation: CASTRTGEDGYTF.

The V call is TRBV5-1, the J call TRBJ1-4; D possibly corresponds to TRBD1 (6 bases). CDR3 length: 14 amino acids. Germline V gene data show CDR1 as SGHRS and CDR2 as YFSETQ. The ends were cut back, 4 bases at V and 5 bases at J, with 12 bases in the middle. The CDR3 sequence is CASSRDNLNEKLFF. CDR3 nucleotides: TGCGCCAGCAGCCGGGACAACCTGAATGAAAAACTGTTTTTT.

The chain carries TRBV2 and TRBJ1-4; 10 positions match TRBD1. In germline, CDR1 is SNHLY, CDR2 FYNNEI. The CDR3 runs 14 residues. V gave up 5 bases and J gave up 7 bases; unmatched junction bases: 4. The DNA for the CDR3 is TGTGCCAGCAGTTTAGGGACAGGGGCTGAAAAACTGTTTTTT. It codes for CASSLGTGAEKLFF.

J is TRBJ2-2 and V is TRBV6-5; 9 bases agree with TRBD2. There are 16 residues in the CDR3. Losses at the gene ends were 2 bases for V and 6 bases for J; bases not matched to a gene: 7. Germline V CDR1 and CDR2: MNHEY, SVGAGI. CDR3 amino acids: CASSYRAGGPAGELFF. The CDR3, as DNA: TGTGCCAGCAGTTACAGGGCGGGAGGGCCGGCCGGGGAGCTGTTTTTT.

This sequence joins TRBV7-3 and TRBJ2-6, with TRBD2 identical over 7 bases. Germline values: CDR1 SGHTA, CDR2 FQGTGA. The ends lost 5 bases at V and 0 bases at J; junction bases unmatched: 7. The CDR3 loop spans 17 amino acids. The CDR3 DNA follows: TGTGCCAGCAGCCCTCTAGCGGTAACCTCTGGGGCCAACGTCCTGACTTTC. Amino acids: CASSPLAVTSGANVLTF.

The CDR3 DNA follows: TGTGCCAGCAGTTTTCGGGGGACAGATACGCAGTATTTT. Its translation: CASSFRGTDTQYF. J is TRBJ2-3 and V is TRBV27; TRBD2 might be the D (6 bases). Trimming pared 3 bases from V and 3 bases from J, leaving 7 bases between. CDR1 is MNHEY, CDR2 SMNVEV, per germline (reference sequence). This CDR3 region has 13 residues.

The chain couples TRBV7-2 to TRBJ1-5, with TRBD1 matching 10 bases. V gave up 3 bases and J gave up 6 bases; unmatched junction bases: 5. Germline lookup yields CDR1 SGHTA and CDR2 FQGNSA. The CDR3 runs 15 residues. CDR3 in amino acids: CASSFGTGVPQPQHF. The CDR3 DNA follows: TGTGCCAGCAGCTTTGGGACAGGGGTTCCTCAGCCCCAGCATTTT.

The V gene is TRBV28, the J gene TRBJ2-1, with 8 bases lining up with TRBD2. Germline V gives CDR1 MDHEN, CDR2 SYDVKM. This CDR3 comprises 15 residues. Losses at the gene ends were 3 bases for V and 5 bases for J; bases not matched to a gene: 6. CDR3 loop: CASSFGRAGDNEQFF. In DNA form, the CDR3 reads TGTGCCAGCAGTTTCGGCCGAGCGGGAGACAATGAGCAGTTCTTC.

The V call is TRBV19, the J call TRBJ2-1; TRBD2 matches 8 bases. Unmatched junction bases numbered 15, after V lost 5 bases and J lost 0 bases. Looked up from germline, CDR1 is LNHDA and CDR2 is SQIVND (reference sequence). This CDR3 spans 19 amino acids. DNA for the CDR3: TGTGCCAGTAGTTCGAGGTTGTGGAGCGGGAGTGGCTCCTACAATGAGCAGTTCTTC. Residues: CASSSRLWSGSGSYNEQFF.

The chain combines TRBV19 with TRBJ1-5; D might be TRBD1 (5 bases). V lost 9 bases and J lost 1, with 19 bases in between. The CDR3 sequence is 16 residues long. Germline loops: CDR1 LNHDA, CDR2 SQIVND (reference sequence). The chain's CDR3 is CASSIGGGLSNQPQHF. The CDR3 DNA sequence: TGTGCCAGCTCTATTGGGGGGGGTCTGAGCAATCAGCCCCAGCATTTT.

This rearrangement joins TRBV6-1 to TRBJ1-5; unclear D gene. This CDR3 has 15 residues. The V gene's germline CDR1 is MNHNS and CDR2 SASEGT. Trimming shortened V by 2 bases and J by 1 base, and 9 bases separated the two germline ends. The CDR3 region is CASSEQAGSNQPQHF. The CDR3 nucleotides read TGTGCCAGCAGTGAACAGGCTGGGAGCAATCAGCCCCAGCATTTT.

The J gene is TRBJ2-1, the V gene TRBV2, with TRBD2 matching over 11 bases. The V gene end was trimmed by 4 bases and the J gene end by 2 bases; junction bases not matched to a gene: 7. This CDR3 has 17 residues. Germline CDR1 SNHLY, CDR2 FYNNEI. In DNA form, the CDR3 reads TGTGCCAGCAGTGGGGCCATAGCGGGAGGGCCCTACAATGAGCAGTTCTTC. Translation gives CASSGAIAGGPYNEQFF.

This chain joins TRBV6-5 and TRBJ1-6, with TRBD1 matching 9 bases. V dropped 7 bases and J dropped 10; count of bases not matched to a gene: 11. The germline V gene encodes CDR1 MNHEY and CDR2 SVGAGI. The CDR3 length is 15 residues. The CDR3 nucleotides read TGTGCCAGCACCCGGGGGGGGACAGGGAAATCACCCCTCCACTTT. This sequence encodes CASTRGGTGKSPLHF.

This clone has a single count. This chain connects TRBV5-1 to TRBJ2-1; D might be TRBD1 (5 bases). CDR1 and CDR2 from the germline V gene are SGHRS and YFSETQ. V lost 5 bases and J 5 bases, leaving 17 bases between the germline ends. This CDR3 is built from 15 residues. CDR3 sequence reads: CASRMRPDRNNEQFF. DNA for the CDR3: TGCGCCAGCAGAATGAGGCCAGACAGAAACAATGAGCAGTTCTTC.

This clone was recorded many times. Compared with germline, one end of the junction differs, possibly owing to a read error. This chain connects TRBV24-1 to TRBJ2-7, with 11 bases aligning to TRBD1. Looked up from germline, CDR1 is KGHDR and CDR2 is SFDVKD. This CDR3 has 15 residues. The CDR3 protein is CATSDPRTGGRLLNF. Written as DNA, the CDR3 is TGTGCCACCAGTGACCCCAGGACAGGGGGCCGCCTGTTGAACTTC.

The chain links TRBV30 to TRBJ1-1; D uncertain. V dropped 2 bases and J dropped 1 base, with 11 bases sitting between them. The CDR3 is 14 amino acids. The germline CDR1 and CDR2 sequences are GTSNPN and SVGIG (reference sequence). The CDR3 coding sequence is TGTGCCTGGAGTCCCCGGGGAAGGAACACTGAAGCTTTCTTT. It translates to CAWSPRGRNTEAFF.

Notes on this clone: Other nucleotide sequences in the sample specify the same CDR3. The genes are TRBV9 and TRBJ2-7; D is perhaps TRBD1 (6 bases). The CDR3 covers 12 residues. The V and J ends lost 4 bases and 3 bases respectively, with 8 bases between them. Germline V gene lookup returns CDR1 SGDLS and CDR2 YYNGEE. The CDR3 sequence: CASSLDSYEQYF. Here the CDR3 DNA reads TGTGCCAGCAGCTTGGACAGCTACGAGCAGTACTTC.

The gene calls are TRBV12-3 or TRBV12-4 and TRBJ2-7; D might be TRBD2 (5 bases). The CDR3 length is 12 residues. The V and J ends lost 6 bases and 3 bases respectively, with 9 bases between them. This CDR3 is CASSRRGYEQYF. In DNA, the CDR3 is TGTGCCAGCAGCCGCCGGGGCTACGAGCAGTACTTC.